The 19 T cell receptor beta chains in this list originate from one sample, sequenced in a study of T cells in Graves' hyperthyroidism and ophthalmopathy. TCR beta CDR3 sequences were amplified from RNA transcripts. Primed by the HTBI set, a first-round RT-PCR was run on the TCR CDR3. TCRdb processed the multiplex PCR reads anew with MiXCR; each CDR3 protein has one entry. The sample carries about 700,000 distinct CDR3 sequences, about 14% recorded once. Specimen: blood. Source of these receptors: a woman younger than 35 with Graves' hyperthyroidism.

This clonotype was observed at least ten times. This CDR3 is CASSLGDRATYEQYF. The CDR3 DNA reads TGTGCCAGCAGTTTAGGGGACAGGGCGACCTACGAGCAGTACTTC. The rearrangement links TRBV28 to TRBJ2-7; 9 bases map to TRBD1. This CDR3 contains 15 residues. V lost 2 bases and J lost 2; bases outside the gene matches: 4. CDR1 is MDHEN and CDR2 is SYDVKM in the germline V gene.

This chain connects TRBV24-1 to TRBJ1-1; 8 positions agree with TRBD1. Germline CDR1 reads KGHDR; CDR2 reads SFDVKD. Trimming cost V 5 bases and J 1 base; bases outside gene matches: 8. This CDR3 region has 16 residues. For the CDR3, the DNA is TGTGCCACCAGTGTCGAGACAGGGGACCCGAACACTGAAGCTTTCTTT. It codes for CATSVETGDPNTEAFF.

The J gene is TRBJ2-4, the V gene TRBV6-5, with TRBD1 matching 11 bases. CDR3 length: 18 residues. Trimming removed 0 bases from V and 2 bases from J; junction bases left unmatched: 6. Germline V gene lookup returns CDR1 MNHEY and CDR2 SVGAGI. CDR3 sequence: CASSYSHRDRGTKNIQYF. CDR3 nucleotide sequence: TGTGCCAGCAGTTACTCGCACCGGGACAGGGGGACCAAAAACATTCAGTACTTC.

This clonotype was detected many times. In DNA form, the CDR3 reads TGCAGTGCTAGAGAGATTGGGACAGGGGGGCATGGCTACACCTTC. Translation: CSAREIGTGGHGYTF. This chain links TRBV20-1 with TRBJ1-2; 11 bases fit TRBD1. Looked up from germline, CDR1 is DFQATT and CDR2 is SNEGSKA (reference sequence). The CDR3 length is 15 residues. Germline trimming cut 0 bases from V and 6 bases from J; bases unmatched to any gene: 6.

This clonotype occurred many times. The chain is built from TRBV14 and TRBJ2-7, with D tentatively TRBD2 (6 bases). The V and J ends lost 0 bases and 7 bases respectively, with 16 bases between them. The germline V gene encodes CDR1 SGHDN and CDR2 FVKESK. This CDR3 spans 15 amino acids. This CDR3 reads CASSQDGRPAWEQYF. The CDR3 DNA reads TGTGCCAGCAGCCAAGATGGGAGGCCTGCATGGGAGCAGTACTTC.

This clonotype appeared many times. This chain connects TRBV20-1 to TRBJ2-5; 9 nucleotides line up with TRBD2. V lost 6 bases to trimming and J lost 4 bases; unmatched junction nucleotides: 3. This CDR3 contains 12 residues. In germline, CDR1 is DFQATT, CDR2 SNEGSKA (reference sequence). CDR3 in amino acids: CSAELAGETQYF. The DNA of the CDR3 is TGCAGTGCGGAACTAGCGGGAGAGACCCAGTACTTC.

This clonotype was counted ten times or more. The rearrangement links TRBV7-2 to TRBJ2-7; 12 bases line up with TRBD2. Trimming removed 5 bases from V and 6 bases from J; junction bases left unmatched: 8. Per the germline V gene, CDR1 is SGHTA and CDR2 is FQGNSA. The CDR3 is 15 residues long. CDR3 DNA sequence: TGTGCCAGCAGCCTATCGGGACTAGCGGGTTCCGAGCAGTACTTC. It codes for CASSLSGLAGSEQYF.

The rearrangement joins TRBV6-1 to TRBJ2-1, with D tentatively TRBD1 (6 bases). Germline loops: CDR1 MNHNS, CDR2 SASEGT. The V end was cut by 7 bases, the J end by 7 bases, with 17 bases between. CDR3 size: 14 residues. CDR3 bases: TGTGCCAGCAATACAGGGCATGAGAATAATGAGCAGTTCTTC. It yields the protein CASNTGHENNEQFF.

The table lists this clonotype with many counts. The chain carries TRBV5-1 and TRBJ1-2; no definite D call. Per the germline V gene, CDR1 is SGHRS and CDR2 is YFSETQ. The CDR3 is made up of 14 amino acids. The V end was cut by 4 bases, the J end by 8 bases, with 18 bases between. The CDR3, as DNA: TGCGCCAGCAGCGAATTCGGGCCGACGCGCGGCTACACCTTC. This encodes CASSEFGPTRGYTF.

This clonotype was observed many times. The gene calls are TRBV20-1 and TRBJ2-5, with TRBD2 matching 9 bases. Germline loops: CDR1 DFQATT, CDR2 SNEGSKA (reference sequence). The CDR3 totals 16 residues. Losses at the gene ends were 1 base for V and 5 bases for J; bases not matched to a gene: 11. The DNA of the CDR3 is TGCAGTGCTAGAGGTCGCCTAGCGGGACGGTGGGAGACCCAGTACTTC. Its translation is CSARGRLAGRWETQYF.

The J gene is TRBJ2-4, the V gene TRBV5-6, with 10 bases matching TRBD1. The CDR3 extends over 17 amino acids. The V and J ends lost 1 base and 2 bases, in that order; junction bases with no gene match: 6. Germline loops: CDR1 SGHDT, CDR2 YYEEEE. The CDR3 DNA follows: TGTGCCAGCAGCTTGCCGTGGGACAGGGGCCCCAAAAACATTCAGTACTTC. This sequence encodes CASSLPWDRGPKNIQYF.

This clonotype was seen a handful of times. The CDR3 bases are TGTGCCAGTAGTATCCGGGACAGGGTAATTTCTGGCAATCAGCCCCAGCATTTT. As protein: CASSIRDRVISGNQPQHF. The chain combines TRBV19 with TRBJ1-5; the match to TRBD1 covers 9 bases. The junction had 11 bases not matched to a gene; V was cut back by 3 bases and J by 2 bases. Germline-derived CDR1 and CDR2 are LNHDA and SQIVND (reference sequence). CDR3 length: 18 residues.

This clonotype has at least ten counts. The chain carries TRBV7-2 and TRBJ2-3; D is unresolved. Germline V gene sequence: CDR1 SGHTA, CDR2 FQGNSA. V shed 6 bases and J shed 0 bases, with 13 bases lying between them. The CDR3 loop spans 15 amino acids. DNA for the CDR3: TGTGCCAGCAGTATCGGCACAGCTAGCACAGATACGCAGTATTTT. Encoded protein: CASSIGTASTDTQYF.

This clonotype was picked up a small number of times. This chain links TRBV20-1 with TRBJ2-1; 8 bases fit TRBD2. The DNA end lines up better with TRBJ2-7; the J call may be wrong. The CDR3 runs 15 residues. Germline values: CDR1 DFQATT, CDR2 SNEGSKA (reference sequence). CDR3 amino acids: CSARRDSLAGDEQYF. The CDR3 DNA reads TGCAGTGCCAGGAGGGATAGCCTAGCGGGCGATGAGCAGTACTTC.

The chain joins TRBV19 to TRBJ1-5; possible D gene TRBD1, 5 bases. The CDR3 has 13 amino acids. CDR1 is LNHDA and CDR2 is SQIVND in the germline V gene (reference sequence). Trimming left V 7 bases short and J 3 bases short, with 10 bases between. CDR3 region: CASKQQVNQPQHF. CDR3 DNA: TGTGCCAGTAAACAACAGGTCAATCAGCCCCAGCATTTT.

The CDR3 sequence is CSAILAGAYNEQFF. Here the CDR3 DNA reads TGCAGTGCTATATTAGCGGGAGCCTACAATGAGCAGTTCTTC. The genes are TRBV20-1 and TRBJ2-1, with 9 bases matching TRBD2. The germline gives CDR1 DFQATT, CDR2 SNEGSKA (reference sequence). This CDR3 is built from 14 residues. V was pared by 4 bases and J by 2 bases, with 3 bases of the junction left unmatched.

This clonotype was seen more than once but under ten times. The rearrangement links TRBV19 to TRBJ1-1; D is ambiguous. Trimming cost V 3 bases and J 2 bases, with 13 bases left between them. The CDR3 totals 15 residues. Germline lookup yields CDR1 LNHDA and CDR2 SQIVND (reference sequence). CDR3 sequence reads: CASSIGPDFNTEAFF. The CDR3 DNA reads as TGTGCCAGTAGTATTGGCCCGGACTTTAACACTGAAGCTTTCTTT.

This clonotype was observed many times. This chain uses TRBV28 with TRBJ2-3; no clear D. V lost 8 bases and J 0 bases, leaving 9 bases between the germline ends. Looked up from germline, CDR1 is MDHEN and CDR2 is SYDVKM. This CDR3 has 13 amino acids. The CDR3 here is CASWAGSTDTQYF. Written as DNA, the CDR3 is TGTGCCAGCTGGGCAGGAAGCACAGATACGCAGTATTTT.

In this sample, this clonotype turned up a few times. The chain couples TRBV11-2 to TRBJ2-1; TRBD2 matches 10 bases. V gave up 4 bases and J gave up 0 bases; unmatched junction bases: 6. Looked up from germline, CDR1 is SGHAT and CDR2 is FQNNGV. The CDR3 consists of 17 residues. CDR3 DNA: TGTGCCAGCAGCTCTACTAGCGGGACCGTCTCCTACAATGAGCAGTTCTTC. Translating it yields CASSSTSGTVSYNEQFF.